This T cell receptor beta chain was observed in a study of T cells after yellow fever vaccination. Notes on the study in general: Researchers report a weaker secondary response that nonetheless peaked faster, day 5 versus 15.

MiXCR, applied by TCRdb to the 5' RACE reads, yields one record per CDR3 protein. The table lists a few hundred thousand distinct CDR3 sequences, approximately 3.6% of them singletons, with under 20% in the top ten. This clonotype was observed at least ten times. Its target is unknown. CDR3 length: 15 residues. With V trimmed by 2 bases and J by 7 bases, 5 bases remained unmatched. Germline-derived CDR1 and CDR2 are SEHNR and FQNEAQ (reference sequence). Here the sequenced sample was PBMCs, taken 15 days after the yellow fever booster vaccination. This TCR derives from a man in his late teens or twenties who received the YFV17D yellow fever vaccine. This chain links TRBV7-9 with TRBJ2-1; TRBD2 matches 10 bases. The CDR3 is CASSLSGGAGNEQFF. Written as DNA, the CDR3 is TGTGCCAGCAGCTTAAGCGGGGGGGCCGGTAATGAGCAGTTCTTC.